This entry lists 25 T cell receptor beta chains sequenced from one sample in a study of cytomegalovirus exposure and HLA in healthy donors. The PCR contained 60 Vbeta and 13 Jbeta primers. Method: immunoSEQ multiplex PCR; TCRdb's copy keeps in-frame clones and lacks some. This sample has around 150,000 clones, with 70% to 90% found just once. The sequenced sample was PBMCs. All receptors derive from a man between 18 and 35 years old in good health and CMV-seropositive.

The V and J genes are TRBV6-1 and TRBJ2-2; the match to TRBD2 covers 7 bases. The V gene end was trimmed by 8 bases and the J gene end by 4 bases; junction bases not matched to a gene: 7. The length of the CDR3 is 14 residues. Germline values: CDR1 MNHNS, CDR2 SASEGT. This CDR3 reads CASFTREGTGELFF. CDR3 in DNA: TGTGCCAGCTTTACCAGGGAGGGCACCGGGGAGCTGTTTTTT.

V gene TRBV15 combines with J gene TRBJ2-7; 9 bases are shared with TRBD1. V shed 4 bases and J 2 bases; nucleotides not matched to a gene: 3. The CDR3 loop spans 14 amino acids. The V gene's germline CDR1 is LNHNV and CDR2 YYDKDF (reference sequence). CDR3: CATSTGTGTYEQYF. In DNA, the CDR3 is TGTGCCACCAGCACCGGGACAGGGACCTACGAGCAGTACTTC.

The CDR3 DNA follows: TGCGCCAGCAGCCCGTTTCTGGGGGCGGACTATGGCTACACCTTC. It specifies CASSPFLGADYGYTF. The gene calls are TRBV4-1 and TRBJ1-2, with D maybe TRBD1 (6 bases). V was cut by 4 bases and J by 3 bases, with 15 bases left in between. Germline loops: CDR1 MGHRA, CDR2 YSYEKL. The CDR3 totals 15 residues.

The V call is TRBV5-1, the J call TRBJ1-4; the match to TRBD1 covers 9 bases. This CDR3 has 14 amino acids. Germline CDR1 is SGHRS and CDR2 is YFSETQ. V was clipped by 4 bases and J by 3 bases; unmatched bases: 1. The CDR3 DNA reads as TGCGCCAGCAGCCGGACAGGGGCTAATGAAAAACTGTTTTTT. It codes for CASSRTGANEKLFF.

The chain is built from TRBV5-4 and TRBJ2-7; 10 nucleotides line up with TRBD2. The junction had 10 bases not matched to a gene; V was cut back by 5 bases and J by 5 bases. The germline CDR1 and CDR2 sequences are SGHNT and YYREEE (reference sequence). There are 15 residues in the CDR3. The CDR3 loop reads CASRPGTSVPHEQYF. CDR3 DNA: TGTGCCAGCAGGCCCGGGACTAGCGTTCCTCACGAGCAGTACTTC.

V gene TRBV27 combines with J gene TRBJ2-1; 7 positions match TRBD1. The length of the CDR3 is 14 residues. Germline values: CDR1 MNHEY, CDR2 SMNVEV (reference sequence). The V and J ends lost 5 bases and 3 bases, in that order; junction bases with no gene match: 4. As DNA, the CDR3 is TGTGCCAGCAGTACCGGGACAGACTACAATGAGCAGTTCTTC. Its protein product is CASSTGTDYNEQFF.

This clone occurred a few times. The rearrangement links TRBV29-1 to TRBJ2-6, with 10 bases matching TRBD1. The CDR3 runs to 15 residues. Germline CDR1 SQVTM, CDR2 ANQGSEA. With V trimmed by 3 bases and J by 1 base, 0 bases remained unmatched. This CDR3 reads CSVEDRGSGANVLTF. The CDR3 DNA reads TGCAGCGTTGAGGACAGGGGGTCTGGGGCCAACGTCCTGACTTTC.

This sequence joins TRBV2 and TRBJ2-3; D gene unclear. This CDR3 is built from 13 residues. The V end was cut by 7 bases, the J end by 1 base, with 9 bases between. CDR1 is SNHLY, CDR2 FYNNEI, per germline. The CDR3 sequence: CASNIMGTDTQYF. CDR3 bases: TGTGCCAGCAACATCATGGGCACAGATACGCAGTATTTT. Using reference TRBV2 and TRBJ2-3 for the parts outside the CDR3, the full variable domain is EPEVTQTPSHQVTQMGQEVILRCVPISNHLYFYWYRQILGQKVEFLVSFYNNEISEKSEIFDDQFSVERPDGSNFTLKIRSTKLEDSAMYFCASNIMGTDTQYFGPGTRLTVL.

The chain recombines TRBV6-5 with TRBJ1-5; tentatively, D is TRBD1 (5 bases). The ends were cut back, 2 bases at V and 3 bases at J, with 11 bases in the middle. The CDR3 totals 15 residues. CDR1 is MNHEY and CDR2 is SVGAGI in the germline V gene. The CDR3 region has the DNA TGTGCCAGCAGTTACGACAGAGATAACAATCAGCCCCAGCATTTT. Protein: CASSYDRDNNQPQHF.

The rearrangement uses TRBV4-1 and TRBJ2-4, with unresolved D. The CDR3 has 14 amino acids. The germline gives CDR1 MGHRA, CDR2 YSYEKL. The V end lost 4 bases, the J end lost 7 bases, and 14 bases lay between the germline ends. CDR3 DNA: TGCGCCAGCAGCCCGGAAGACATCAGGAACATTCAGTACTTC. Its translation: CASSPEDIRNIQYF.

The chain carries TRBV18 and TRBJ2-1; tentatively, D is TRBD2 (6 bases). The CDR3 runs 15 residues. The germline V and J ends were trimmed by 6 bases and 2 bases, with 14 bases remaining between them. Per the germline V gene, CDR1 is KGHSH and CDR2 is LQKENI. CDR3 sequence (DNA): TGTGCCAGCTCTCTCCGGGACTCGACCTACAATGAGCAGTTCTTC. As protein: CASSLRDSTYNEQFF.

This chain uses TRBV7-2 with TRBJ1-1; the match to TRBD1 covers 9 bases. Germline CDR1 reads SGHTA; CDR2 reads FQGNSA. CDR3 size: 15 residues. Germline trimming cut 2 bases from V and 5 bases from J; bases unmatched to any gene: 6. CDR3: CASSLYTGGETEAFF. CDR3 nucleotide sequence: TGTGCCAGCAGCTTATATACAGGGGGCGAAACTGAAGCTTTCTTT.

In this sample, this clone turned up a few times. CDR3 loop: CASSKAGLAETTDTQYF. Written as DNA, the CDR3 is TGTGCCAGCAGCAAGGCGGGACTAGCGGAAACCACAGATACGCAGTATTTT. This chain uses TRBV4-2 with TRBJ2-3; TRBD2 matches 11 bases. V was clipped by 5 bases and J by 2 bases; unmatched bases: 9. CDR3 length: 17 residues. The germline V gene encodes CDR1 LGHNA and CDR2 YNFKEQ.

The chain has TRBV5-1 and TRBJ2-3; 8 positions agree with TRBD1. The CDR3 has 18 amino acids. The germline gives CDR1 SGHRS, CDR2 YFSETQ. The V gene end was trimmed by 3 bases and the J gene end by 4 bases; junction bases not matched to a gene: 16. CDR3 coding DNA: TGCGCCAGCAGCTGGTCCCCCGAACAGGGGGTCTTTGCAGATACGCAGTATTTT. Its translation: CASSWSPEQGVFADTQYF.

The CDR3: CASSQALEGLAAEQYF. The CDR3 nucleotides are TGTGCCAGCTCTCAAGCCCTGGAGGGATTAGCGGCCGAGCAGTACTTC. The V gene is TRBV18, the J gene TRBJ2-7, with a possible D match to TRBD2 (6 bases). CDR1 and CDR2 (germline): KGHSH, LQKENI. The CDR3 is 16 amino acids. V gave up 6 bases and J gave up 6 bases, with 24 bases separating them.

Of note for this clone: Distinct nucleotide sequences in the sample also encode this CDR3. DNA for the CDR3: TGTGCCAGCAGCGAAGGACAACGGGCTAACTATGGCTACACCTTC. Protein product: CASSEGQRANYGYTF. This rearrangement joins TRBV7-9 to TRBJ1-2, with a tentative D call TRBD1 (5 bases). Germline V gene sequence: CDR1 SEHNR, CDR2 FQNEAQ (reference sequence). The CDR3 totals 15 residues. Trimming shortened V by 5 bases and J by 0 bases, and 13 bases separated the two germline ends.

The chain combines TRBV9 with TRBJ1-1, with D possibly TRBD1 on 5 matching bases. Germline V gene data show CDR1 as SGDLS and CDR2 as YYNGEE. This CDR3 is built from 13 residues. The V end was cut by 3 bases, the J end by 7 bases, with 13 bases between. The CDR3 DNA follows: TGTGCCAGCAGCGCCCAGTGGGGACTTGAAGCTTTCTTT. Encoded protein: CASSAQWGLEAFF.

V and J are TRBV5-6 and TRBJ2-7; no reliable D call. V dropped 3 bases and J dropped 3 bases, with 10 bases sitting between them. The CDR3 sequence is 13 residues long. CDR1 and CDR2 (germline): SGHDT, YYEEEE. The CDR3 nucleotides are TGTGCCAGCAGCTCCCTTGGCCGCTACGAGCAGTACTTC. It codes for CASSSLGRYEQYF.

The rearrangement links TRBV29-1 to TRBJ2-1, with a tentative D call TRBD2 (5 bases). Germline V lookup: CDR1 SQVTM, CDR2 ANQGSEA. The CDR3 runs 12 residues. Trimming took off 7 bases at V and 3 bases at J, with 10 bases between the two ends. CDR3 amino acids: CSDGEGYNEQFF. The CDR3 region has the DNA TGCAGCGACGGTGAGGGCTACAATGAGCAGTTCTTC.

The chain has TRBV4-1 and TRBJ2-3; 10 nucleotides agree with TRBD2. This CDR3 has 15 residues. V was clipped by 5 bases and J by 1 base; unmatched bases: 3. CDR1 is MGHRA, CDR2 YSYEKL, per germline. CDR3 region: CASSATSGGTDTQYF. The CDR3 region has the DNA TGCGCCAGCAGCGCAACTAGCGGGGGCACAGATACGCAGTATTTT.

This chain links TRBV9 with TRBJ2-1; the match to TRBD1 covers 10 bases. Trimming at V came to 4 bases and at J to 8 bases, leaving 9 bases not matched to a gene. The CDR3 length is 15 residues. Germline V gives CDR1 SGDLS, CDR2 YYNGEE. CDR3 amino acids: CASSPRDRGGDEQFF. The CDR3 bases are TGTGCCAGCAGCCCCAGGGACAGGGGTGGCGATGAGCAGTTCTTC.

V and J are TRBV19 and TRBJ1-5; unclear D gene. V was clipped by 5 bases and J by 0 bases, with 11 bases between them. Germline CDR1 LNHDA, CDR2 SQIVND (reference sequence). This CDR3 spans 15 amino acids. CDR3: CASSLQHYSNQPQHF. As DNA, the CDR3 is TGTGCCAGTAGTCTACAGCATTATAGCAATCAGCCCCAGCATTTT.

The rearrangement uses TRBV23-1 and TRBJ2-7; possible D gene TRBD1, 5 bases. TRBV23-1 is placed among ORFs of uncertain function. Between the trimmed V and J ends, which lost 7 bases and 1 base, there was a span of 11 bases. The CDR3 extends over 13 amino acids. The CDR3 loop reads CASTQGSSYEQYF. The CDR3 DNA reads TGCGCCAGCACCCAGGGCAGTTCCTACGAGCAGTACTTC.

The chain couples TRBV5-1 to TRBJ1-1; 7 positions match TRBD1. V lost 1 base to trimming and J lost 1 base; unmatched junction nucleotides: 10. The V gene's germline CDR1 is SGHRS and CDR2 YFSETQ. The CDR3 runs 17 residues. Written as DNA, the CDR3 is TGCGCCAGCAGCTTGAACCACAGGGGCTCTGGGAACACTGAAGCTTTCTTT. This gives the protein CASSLNHRGSGNTEAFF.

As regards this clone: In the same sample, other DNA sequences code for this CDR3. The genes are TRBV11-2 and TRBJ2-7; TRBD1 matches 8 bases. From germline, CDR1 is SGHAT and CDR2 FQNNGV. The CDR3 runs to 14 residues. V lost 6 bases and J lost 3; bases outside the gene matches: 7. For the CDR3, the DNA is TGTGCCAGCAGACACGACAGGGGAGACTACGAGCAGTACTTC. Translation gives CASRHDRGDYEQYF.